This record looks at one T cell receptor (beta chain) sequence and its context. Its target is unknown. The assay was immunoSEQ multiplex PCR, and TCRdb's table has in-frame clones only and misses some. The table has roughly 120,000 clones, around 94% seen once; the top ten hold under 1.5%. The entry originates in a study of cytomegalovirus exposure and HLA in healthy donors. About the research overall: The 95 to 150 validation repertoires were produced on the same platform as the 650 or so repertoires of the first cohort. This was reported in a later analysis.

CDR1 is SEHNR and CDR2 is FQNEAQ in the germline V gene (reference sequence). This CDR3 spans 14 amino acids. The V end was cut by 2 bases, the J end by 1 base, with 8 bases between. The study's findings and limits: The classifier, whose performance was assessed in both the original and validation cohorts, reportedly diagnosed cytomegalovirus status with high specificity and sensitivity.

This TCR was recovered from a woman under 30 in good health and CMV-seronegative. The J gene is TRBJ1-1, the V gene TRBV7-9, with D maybe TRBD1 (5 bases). Sequencing was performed on PBMCs. In DNA form, the CDR3 reads TGTGCCAGCAGCTTAATGACAGAGAACACTGAAGCTTTCTTT. It translates to CASSLMTENTEAFF.